Listed below are T cell receptor beta chains from one sample, sequenced in a study of blood T cells in healthy people across ages. From the 5' RACE reads, TCRdb called clonotypes with MiXCR, one entry per CDR3 protein. The table records some 1,800,000 distinct CDR3 sequences, around 40% of them present only once. Sequencing input: blood. The receptor source for this set is a human donor in good health. Each CDR3 is given with its conserved first and last residue. Fields, in order: D gene, CDR3 length, clone size, V gene, J gene, CDR3 DNA, CDR3 protein. D genes are given only for firm matches. The listing skips clone size in some rows; elsewhere it reads once, few, many or a size class.

d_call: NA; cdr3_length: 16; clone_size: NA; v_call: TRBV20-1; j_call: TRBJ1-4; cdr3_nt: TGCAGTGCTGCCATCCCTGGGACGGCCCCCGGAGAAAAACTGTTTTTT; cdr3_aa: CSAAIPGTAPGEKLFF
d_call: TRBD1; cdr3_length: 13; clone_size: NA; v_call: TRBV5-1; j_call: TRBJ2-3; cdr3_nt: TGCGCCAGCAGCCCAGGGGGCGCGTCTACGCAGTATTTT; cdr3_aa: CASSPGGASTQYF
d_call: TRBD2; cdr3_length: 15; clone_size: NA; v_call: TRBV7-3; j_call: TRBJ2-5; cdr3_nt: TGTGCCAGCAGCCCCGGGGGACTAGTTGGCGAGACCCAGTACTTC; cdr3_aa: CASSPGGLVGETQYF
d_call: NA; cdr3_length: 13; clone_size: NA; v_call: TRBV13; j_call: TRBJ2-7; cdr3_nt: TGTGCCAGCAGCCACAGGAATGGGGACGAGCAGTACTTC; cdr3_aa: CASSHRNGDEQYF
d_call: NA; cdr3_length: 15; clone_size: NA; v_call: TRBV12-3/TRBV12-4; j_call: TRBJ1-2; cdr3_nt: TGTGCCAGCAGTTTAGCCCCTACCTGGGGGTATGGCTACACCTTC; cdr3_aa: CASSLAPTWGYGYTF
d_call: TRBD1; cdr3_length: 17; clone_size: NA; v_call: TRBV20-1; j_call: TRBJ1-4; cdr3_nt: TGCAGTGCTAGGGCCTGGGCAGGGGGCAAGAAGGGTGAAAAACTGTTTTTT; cdr3_aa: CSARAWAGGKKGEKLFF
d_call: NA; cdr3_length: 16; clone_size: NA; v_call: TRBV7-2; j_call: TRBJ1-2; cdr3_nt: TGTGCCAGCAGCCCTCAGGGGCGGACCGTAAGCTATGGCTACACCTTC; cdr3_aa: CASSPQGRTVSYGYTF
d_call: NA; cdr3_length: 13; clone_size: NA; v_call: TRBV7-2; j_call: TRBJ1-5; cdr3_nt: TGTGCCAGCAGCTTAGTTGCTCATCAGCCCCAGCATTTT; cdr3_aa: CASSLVAHQPQHF
d_call: TRBD2; cdr3_length: 15; clone_size: many; v_call: TRBV9; j_call: TRBJ2-7; cdr3_nt: TGTGCCAGCAGCGAGGGAATAGCGGGGGAATACGAGCAGTACTTC; cdr3_aa: CASSEGIAGEYEQYF
d_call: NA; cdr3_length: 11; clone_size: many; v_call: TRBV20-1; j_call: TRBJ1-2; cdr3_nt: TGCAGTGGGTGGGGGGTTTATGGCTACACCTTC; cdr3_aa: CSGWGVYGYTF
d_call: TRBD1; cdr3_length: 20; clone_size: NA; v_call: TRBV7-2; j_call: TRBJ2-1; cdr3_nt: TGTGCCAGCAGCCCGCGACAGGGGGCGCGAATTGGACTGTTCTCCAATGAGCAGTTCTTC; cdr3_aa: CASSPRQGARIGLFSNEQFF
d_call: NA; cdr3_length: 14; clone_size: NA; v_call: TRBV30; j_call: TRBJ1-3; cdr3_nt: TGTGCCTGGAGCCCGAGTGGGTCTGGAAACACCATATATTTT; cdr3_aa: CAWSPSGSGNTIYF
d_call: NA; cdr3_length: 15; clone_size: many; v_call: TRBV7-2; j_call: TRBJ2-7; cdr3_nt: TGTGCCAGCAGCTTATCTCCGGGGGGCTTCAACGAGCAGTACTTC; cdr3_aa: CASSLSPGGFNEQYF
d_call: TRBD1; cdr3_length: 17; clone_size: few; v_call: TRBV4-3; j_call: TRBJ1-2; cdr3_nt: TGCGCCAGCAGCCAAGATGGGACAGACGGAGCTTCATATGGCTACACCTTC; cdr3_aa: CASSQDGTDGASYGYTF